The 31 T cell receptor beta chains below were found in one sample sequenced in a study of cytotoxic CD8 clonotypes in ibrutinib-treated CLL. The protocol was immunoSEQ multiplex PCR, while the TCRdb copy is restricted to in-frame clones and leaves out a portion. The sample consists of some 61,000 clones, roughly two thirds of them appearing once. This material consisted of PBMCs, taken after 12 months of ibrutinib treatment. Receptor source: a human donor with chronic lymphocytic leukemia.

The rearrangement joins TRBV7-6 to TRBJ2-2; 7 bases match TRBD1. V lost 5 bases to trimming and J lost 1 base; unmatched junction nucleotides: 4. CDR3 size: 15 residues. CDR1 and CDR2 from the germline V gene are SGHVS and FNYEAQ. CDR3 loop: CASSADRLNTGELFF. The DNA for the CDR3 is TGTGCCAGCAGCGCGGACAGGCTGAACACCGGGGAGCTGTTTTTT.

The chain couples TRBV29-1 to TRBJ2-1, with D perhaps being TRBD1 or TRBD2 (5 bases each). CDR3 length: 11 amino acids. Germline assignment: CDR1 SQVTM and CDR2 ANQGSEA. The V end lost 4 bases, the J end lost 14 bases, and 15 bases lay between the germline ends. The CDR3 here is CSVVWGQEEFF. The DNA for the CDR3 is TGCAGCGTTGTATGGGGCCAGGAGGAGTTCTTC.

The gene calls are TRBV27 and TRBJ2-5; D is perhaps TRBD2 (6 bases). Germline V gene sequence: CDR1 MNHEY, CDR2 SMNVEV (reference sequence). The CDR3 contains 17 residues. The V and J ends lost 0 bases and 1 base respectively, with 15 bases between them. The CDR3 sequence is CASSLSGYGSGQETQYF. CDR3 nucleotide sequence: TGTGCCAGCAGTTTATCTGGTTATGGTAGCGGCCAAGAGACCCAGTACTTC.

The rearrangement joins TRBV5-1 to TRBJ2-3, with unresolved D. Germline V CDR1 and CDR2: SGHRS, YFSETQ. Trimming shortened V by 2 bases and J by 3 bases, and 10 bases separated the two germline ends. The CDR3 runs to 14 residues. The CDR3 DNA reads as TGCGCCAGCAGCTTTAACTTCATGACAGATACGCAGTATTTT. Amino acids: CASSFNFMTDTQYF.

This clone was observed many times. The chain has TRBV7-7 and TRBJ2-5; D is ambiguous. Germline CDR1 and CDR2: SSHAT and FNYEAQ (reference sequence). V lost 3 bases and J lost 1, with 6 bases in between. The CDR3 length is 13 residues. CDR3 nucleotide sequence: TGTGCCAGCAGCTTCGGCCGCCAAGAGACCCAGTACTTC. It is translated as CASSFGRQETQYF.

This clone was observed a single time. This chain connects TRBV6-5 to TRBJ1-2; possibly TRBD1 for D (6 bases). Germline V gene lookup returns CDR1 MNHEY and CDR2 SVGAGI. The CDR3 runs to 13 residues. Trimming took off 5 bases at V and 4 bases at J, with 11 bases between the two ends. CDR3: CASSTGYGYGYTF. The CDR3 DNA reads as TGTGCCAGCAGTACAGGGTACGGCTATGGCTACACCTTC.

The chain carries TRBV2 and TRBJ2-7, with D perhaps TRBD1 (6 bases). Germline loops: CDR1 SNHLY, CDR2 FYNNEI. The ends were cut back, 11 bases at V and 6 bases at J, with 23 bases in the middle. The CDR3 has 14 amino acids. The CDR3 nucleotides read TGTGCCGGTAATCTGGGGATGCTGGGGGCCGAGCAGTACTTC. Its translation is CAGNLGMLGAEQYF.

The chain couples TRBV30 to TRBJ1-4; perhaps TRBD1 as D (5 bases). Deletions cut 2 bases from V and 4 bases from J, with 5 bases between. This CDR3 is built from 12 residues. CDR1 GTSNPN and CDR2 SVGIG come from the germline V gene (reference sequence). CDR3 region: CAWSRGNEKLFF. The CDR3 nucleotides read TGTGCCTGGAGTAGGGGTAATGAAAAACTGTTTTTT.

The CDR3 nucleotides are TGTGCCAGCAGCCCCCATTCCAGGTTTCTCGGAGAGACCCAGTACTTC. Amino acids: CASSPHSRFLGETQYF. The V and J genes are TRBV9 and TRBJ2-5; D ambiguous. Germline-derived CDR1 and CDR2 are SGDLS and YYNGEE. The V and J ends lost 4 bases and 4 bases respectively, with 20 bases between them. The CDR3 loop spans 16 amino acids. The full variable domain, completed using reference TRBV9 and TRBJ2-5, is DSGVTQTPKHLITATGQRVTLRCSPRSGDLSVYWYQQSLDQGLQFLIQYYNGEERAKGNILERFSAQQFPDLHSELNLSSLELGDSALYFCASSPHSRFLGETQYFGPGTRLLVL.

In nucleotides, the CDR3 is TGTGCCAGTAGTATGGGCGGGGGGCTGACGACTAATTCACCCCTCCACTTT. Amino acids: CASSMGGGLTTNSPLHF. The chain combines TRBV19 with TRBJ1-6; D is perhaps TRBD1 (6 bases). The CDR3 spans 17 residues. In germline, CDR1 is LNHDA, CDR2 SQIVND (reference sequence). V was pared by 3 bases and J by 6 bases, with 18 bases between.

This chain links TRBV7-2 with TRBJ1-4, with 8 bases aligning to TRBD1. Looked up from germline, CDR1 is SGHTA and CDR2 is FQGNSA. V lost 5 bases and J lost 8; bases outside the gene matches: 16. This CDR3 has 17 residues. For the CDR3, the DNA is TGTGCCAGCAGCCCGGACAGGGTTTTGGGAGATCGGGAAAAACTGTTTTTT. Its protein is CASSPDRVLGDREKLFF. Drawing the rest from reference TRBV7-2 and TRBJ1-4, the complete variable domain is GAGVSQSPSNKVTEKGKDVELRCDPISGHTALYWYRQSLGQGLEFLIYFQGNSAPDKSGLPSDRFSAERTGGSVSTLTIQRTQQEDSAVYLCASSPDRVLGDREKLFFGSGTQLSVL.

The CDR3 bases are TGTGCCAGCAGCTTAAGGCAGTCTAGACCGTACGAGCAGTACTTC. This gives the protein CASSLRQSRPYEQYF. The chain is built from TRBV7-9 and TRBJ2-7; no reliable D call. V gave up 2 bases and J gave up 4 bases, with 15 bases separating them. The CDR3 extends over 15 amino acids. Germline V gene sequence: CDR1 SEHNR, CDR2 FQNEAQ (reference sequence).

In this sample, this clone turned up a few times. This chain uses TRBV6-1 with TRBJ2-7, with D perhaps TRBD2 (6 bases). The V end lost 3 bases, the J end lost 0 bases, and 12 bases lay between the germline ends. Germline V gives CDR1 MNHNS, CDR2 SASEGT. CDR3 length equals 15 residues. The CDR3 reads CASSEVGGDSYEQYF. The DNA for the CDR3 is TGTGCCAGCAGTGAGGTCGGCGGGGACTCCTACGAGCAGTACTTC.

CDR3 sequence reads: CASSYSSVGAGSPLHF. CDR3 coding DNA: TGTGCCAGCAGTTACTCGTCGGTGGGGGCCGGTTCACCCCTCCACTTT. The chain recombines TRBV6-5 with TRBJ1-6, with D possibly TRBD1 on 6 matching bases. CDR1 MNHEY and CDR2 SVGAGI come from the germline V gene. V lost 0 bases, J lost 9 bases, and 15 bases lay in between. The CDR3 runs to 16 residues.

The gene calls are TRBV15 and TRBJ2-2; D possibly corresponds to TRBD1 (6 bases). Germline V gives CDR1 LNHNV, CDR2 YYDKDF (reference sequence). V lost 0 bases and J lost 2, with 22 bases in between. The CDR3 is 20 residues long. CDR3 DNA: TGTGCCACCAGCAGAGATCCCCAGCAGGGGTTCACCCCTAACACCGGGGAGCTGTTTTTT. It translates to CATSRDPQQGFTPNTGELFF.

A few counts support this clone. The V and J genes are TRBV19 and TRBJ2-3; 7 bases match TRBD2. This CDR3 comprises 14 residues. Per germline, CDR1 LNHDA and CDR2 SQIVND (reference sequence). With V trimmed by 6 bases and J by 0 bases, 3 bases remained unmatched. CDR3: CASRTSMSTDTQYF. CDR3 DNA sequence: TGTGCCAGTAGGACTAGCATGAGCACAGATACGCAGTATTTT.

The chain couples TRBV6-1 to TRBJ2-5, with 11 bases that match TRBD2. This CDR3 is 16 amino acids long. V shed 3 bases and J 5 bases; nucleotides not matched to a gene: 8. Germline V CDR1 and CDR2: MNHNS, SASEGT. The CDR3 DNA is TGTGCCAGCAGTGACGACCGACTAGCGGGGTTTGAGACCCAGTACTTC. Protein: CASSDDRLAGFETQYF.

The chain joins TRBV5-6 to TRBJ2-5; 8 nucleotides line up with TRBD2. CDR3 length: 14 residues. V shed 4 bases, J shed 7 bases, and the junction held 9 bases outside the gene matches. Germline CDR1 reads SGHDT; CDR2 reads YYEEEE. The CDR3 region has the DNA TGTGCCAGCAGCCGACCGACTAGCGAGGGGACCCAGTACTTC. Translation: CASSRPTSEGTQYF.

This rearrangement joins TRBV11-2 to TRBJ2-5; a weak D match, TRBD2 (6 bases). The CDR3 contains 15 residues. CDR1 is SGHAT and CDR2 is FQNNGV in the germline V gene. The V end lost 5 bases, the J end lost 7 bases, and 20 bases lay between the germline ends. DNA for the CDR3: TGTGCCAGCAGCCCAAGAAGGCGGTTCGGGGGGACCCAGTACTTC. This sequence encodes CASSPRRRFGGTQYF.

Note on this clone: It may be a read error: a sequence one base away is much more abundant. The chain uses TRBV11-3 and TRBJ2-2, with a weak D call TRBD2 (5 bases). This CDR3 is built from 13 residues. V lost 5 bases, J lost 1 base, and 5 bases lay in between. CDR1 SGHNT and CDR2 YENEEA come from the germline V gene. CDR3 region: CASSRGNTGELFF. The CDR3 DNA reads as TGTGCCAGCAGCCGGGGGAACACCGGGGAGCTGTTTTTT.

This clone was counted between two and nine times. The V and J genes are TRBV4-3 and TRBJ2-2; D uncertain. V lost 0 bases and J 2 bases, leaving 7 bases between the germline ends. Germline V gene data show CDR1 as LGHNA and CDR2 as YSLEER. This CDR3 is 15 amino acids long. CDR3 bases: TGCGCCAGCAGCCAAGAGGTCACTAACACCGGGGAGCTGTTTTTT. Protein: CASSQEVTNTGELFF.

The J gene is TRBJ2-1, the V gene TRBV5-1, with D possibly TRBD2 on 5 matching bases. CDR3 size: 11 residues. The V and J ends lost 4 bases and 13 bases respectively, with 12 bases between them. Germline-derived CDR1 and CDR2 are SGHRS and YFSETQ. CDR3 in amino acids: CASSKEAGQFF. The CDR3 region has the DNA TGCGCCAGCAGCAAGGAGGCGGGCCAGTTCTTC.

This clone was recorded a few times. The CDR3 here is CASSLAEFYNEQFF. As DNA, the CDR3 is TGCGCCAGCAGCTTGGCCGAGTTCTACAATGAGCAGTTCTTC. This chain links TRBV5-1 with TRBJ2-1; unclear D gene. The CDR3 is made up of 14 amino acids. CDR1 is SGHRS, CDR2 YFSETQ, per germline. V was cut by 0 bases and J by 3 bases, with 7 bases left in between.

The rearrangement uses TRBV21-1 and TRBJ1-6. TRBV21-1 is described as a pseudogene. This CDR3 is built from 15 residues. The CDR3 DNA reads TGTGCCAGCAGCCTTTGGGCCAGGACCCTCTCACCCCTCCACTTT. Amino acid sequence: CASSLWARTLSPLHF.

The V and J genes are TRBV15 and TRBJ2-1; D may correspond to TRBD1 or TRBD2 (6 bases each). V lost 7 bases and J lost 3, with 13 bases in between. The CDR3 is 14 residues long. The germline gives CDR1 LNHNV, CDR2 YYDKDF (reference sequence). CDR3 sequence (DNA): TGTGCCACCAAAGGGGGGCTCGTCTACAATGAGCAGTTCTTC. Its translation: CATKGGLVYNEQFF.

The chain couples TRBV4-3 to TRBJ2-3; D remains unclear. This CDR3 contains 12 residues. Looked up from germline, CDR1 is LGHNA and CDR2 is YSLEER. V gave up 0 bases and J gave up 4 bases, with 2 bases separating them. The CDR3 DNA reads TGCGCCAGCAGCCAAGACTCAGATACGCAGTATTTT. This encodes CASSQDSDTQYF.

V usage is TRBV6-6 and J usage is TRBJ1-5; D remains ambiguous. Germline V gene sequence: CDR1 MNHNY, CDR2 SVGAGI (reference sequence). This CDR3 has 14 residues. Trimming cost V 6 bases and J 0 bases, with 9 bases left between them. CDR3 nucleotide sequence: TGTGCCAGCAGCCTTGATAATAGCAATCAGCCCCAGCATTTT. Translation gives CASSLDNSNQPQHF.

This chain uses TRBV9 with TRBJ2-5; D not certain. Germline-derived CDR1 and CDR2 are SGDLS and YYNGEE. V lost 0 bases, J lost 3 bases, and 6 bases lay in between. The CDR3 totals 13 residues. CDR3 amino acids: CASSVVAEETQYF. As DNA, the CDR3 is TGTGCCAGCAGCGTAGTAGCCGAAGAGACCCAGTACTTC.

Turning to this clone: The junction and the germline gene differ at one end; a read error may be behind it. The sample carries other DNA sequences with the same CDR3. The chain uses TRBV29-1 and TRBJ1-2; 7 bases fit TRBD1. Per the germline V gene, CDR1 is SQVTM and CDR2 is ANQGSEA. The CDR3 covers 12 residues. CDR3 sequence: CSAQKGAYGYTF. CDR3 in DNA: TGCAGCGCCCAAAAGGGGGCTTATGGTTACACCTTC.

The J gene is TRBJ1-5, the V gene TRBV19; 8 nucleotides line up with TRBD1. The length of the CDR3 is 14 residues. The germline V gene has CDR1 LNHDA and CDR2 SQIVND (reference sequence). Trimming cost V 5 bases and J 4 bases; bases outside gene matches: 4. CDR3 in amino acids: CASSFRQGNQPQHF. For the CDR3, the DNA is TGTGCCAGTAGTTTTCGACAGGGGAATCAGCCCCAGCATTTT. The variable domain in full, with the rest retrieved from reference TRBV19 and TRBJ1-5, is DGGITQSPKYLFRKEGQNVTLSCEQNLNHDAMYWYRQDPGQGLRLIYYSQIVNDFQKGDIAEGYSVSREKKESFPLTVTSAQKNPTAFYLCASSFRQGNQPQHFGDGTRLSIL.

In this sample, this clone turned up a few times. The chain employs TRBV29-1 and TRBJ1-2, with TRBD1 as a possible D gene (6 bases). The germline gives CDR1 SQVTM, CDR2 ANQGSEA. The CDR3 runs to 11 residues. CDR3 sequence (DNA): TGCGGGAAGACAGGCTCGAATGGCTACACCTTC. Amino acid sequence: CGKTGSNGYTF. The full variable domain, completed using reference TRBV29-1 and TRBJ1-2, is SAVISQKPSRDICQRGTSLTIQCQVDSQVTMMFWYRQQPGQSLTLIATANQGSEATYESGFVIDKFPISRPNLTFSTLTVSNMSPEDSSIYLCGKTGSNGYTFGSGTRLTVV.